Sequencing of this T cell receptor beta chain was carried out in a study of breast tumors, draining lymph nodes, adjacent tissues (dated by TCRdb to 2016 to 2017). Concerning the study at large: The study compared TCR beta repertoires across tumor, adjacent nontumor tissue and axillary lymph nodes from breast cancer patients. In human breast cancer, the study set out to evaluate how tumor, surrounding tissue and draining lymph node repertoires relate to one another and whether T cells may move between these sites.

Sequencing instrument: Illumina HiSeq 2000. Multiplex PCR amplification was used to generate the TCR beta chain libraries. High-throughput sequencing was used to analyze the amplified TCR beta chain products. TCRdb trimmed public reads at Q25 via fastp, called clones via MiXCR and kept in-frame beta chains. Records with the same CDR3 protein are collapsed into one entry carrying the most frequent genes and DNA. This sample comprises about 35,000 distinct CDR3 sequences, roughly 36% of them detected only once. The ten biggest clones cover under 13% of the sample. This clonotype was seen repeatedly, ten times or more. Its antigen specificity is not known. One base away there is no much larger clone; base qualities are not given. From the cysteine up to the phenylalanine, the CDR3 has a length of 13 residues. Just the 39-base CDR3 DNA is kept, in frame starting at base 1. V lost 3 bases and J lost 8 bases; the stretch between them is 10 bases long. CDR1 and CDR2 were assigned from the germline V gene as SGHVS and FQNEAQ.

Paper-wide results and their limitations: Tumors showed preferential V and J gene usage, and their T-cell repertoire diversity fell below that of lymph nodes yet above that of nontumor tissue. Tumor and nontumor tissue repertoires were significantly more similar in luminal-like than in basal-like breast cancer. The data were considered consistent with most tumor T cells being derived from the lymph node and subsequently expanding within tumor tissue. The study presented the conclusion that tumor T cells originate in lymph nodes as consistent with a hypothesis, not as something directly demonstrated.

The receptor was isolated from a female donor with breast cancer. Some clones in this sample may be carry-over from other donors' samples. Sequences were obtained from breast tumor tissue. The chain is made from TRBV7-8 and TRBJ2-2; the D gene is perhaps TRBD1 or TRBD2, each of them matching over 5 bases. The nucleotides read TGTGCCAGCAGCTTCGGGACCCTTGGGGAGCTGTTTTTT. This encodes CASSFGTLGELFF.